Detailed here is one TCR beta chain. The data originate from a study of blood T cell repertoires in COVID-19. Produced via immunoSEQ multiplex PCR; TCRdb's table is partial and in-frame only. Of some 170,000 clones detected, 60% to 80% appear once; the ten largest clones hold around 2.7%. Germline V gives CDR1 LGHNT, CDR2 FRNRAP. This CDR3 has 12 residues. Deletions cut 8 bases from V and 4 bases from J, with 11 bases between. The chain is built from TRBV12-5 and TRBJ1-1, with D hard to call. The origin of this receptor is a man in his 70s with acute or convalescent COVID-19. Sequences were obtained from peripheral blood. CDR3 sequence: CASIGVGTEAFF. DNA of the CDR3: TGTGCTAGTATCGGGGTGGGCACTGAAGCTTTCTTT.